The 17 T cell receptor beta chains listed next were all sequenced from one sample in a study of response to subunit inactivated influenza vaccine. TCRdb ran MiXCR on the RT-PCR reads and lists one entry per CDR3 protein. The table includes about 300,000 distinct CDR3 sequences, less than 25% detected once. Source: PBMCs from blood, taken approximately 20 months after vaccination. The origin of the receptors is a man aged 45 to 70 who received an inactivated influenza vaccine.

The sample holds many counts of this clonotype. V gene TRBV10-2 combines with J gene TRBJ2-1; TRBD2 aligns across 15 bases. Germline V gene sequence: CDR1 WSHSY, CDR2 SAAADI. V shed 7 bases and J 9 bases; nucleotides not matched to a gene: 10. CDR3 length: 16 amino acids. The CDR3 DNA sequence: TGCGCCAGCACCTCCGGACTAGCGGGGGGGCCAGGTGAGCAGTTCTTC. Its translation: CASTSGLAGGPGEQFF.

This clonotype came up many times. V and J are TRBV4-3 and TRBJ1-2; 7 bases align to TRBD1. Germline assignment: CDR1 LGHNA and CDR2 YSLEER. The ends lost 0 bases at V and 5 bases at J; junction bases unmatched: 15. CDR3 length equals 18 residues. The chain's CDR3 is CASSQEARLEGARYGYTF. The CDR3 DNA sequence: TGCGCCAGCAGCCAAGAAGCCCGGTTGGAGGGGGCACGGTATGGCTACACCTTC.

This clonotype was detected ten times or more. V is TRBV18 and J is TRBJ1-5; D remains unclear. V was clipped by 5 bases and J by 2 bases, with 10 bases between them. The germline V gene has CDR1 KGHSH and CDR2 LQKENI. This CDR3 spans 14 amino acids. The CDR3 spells CASSSRRGNQPQHF. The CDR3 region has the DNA TGTGCCAGCTCATCTAGGCGAGGCAATCAGCCCCAGCATTTT.

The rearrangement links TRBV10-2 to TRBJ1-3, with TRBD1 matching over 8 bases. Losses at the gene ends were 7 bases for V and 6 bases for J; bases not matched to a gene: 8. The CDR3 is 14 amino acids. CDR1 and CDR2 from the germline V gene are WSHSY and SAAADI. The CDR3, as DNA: TGCGCCAGCACCTCGACAGGGGTTGCAAACACCATATATTTT. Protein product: CASTSTGVANTIYF.

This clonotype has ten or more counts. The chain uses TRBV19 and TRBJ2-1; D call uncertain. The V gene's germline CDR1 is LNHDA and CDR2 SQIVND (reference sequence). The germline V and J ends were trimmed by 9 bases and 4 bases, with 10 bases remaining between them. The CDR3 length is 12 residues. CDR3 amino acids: CASSLRYNEQFF. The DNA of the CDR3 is TGTGCCAGCTCTCTCAGGTACAATGAGCAGTTCTTC.

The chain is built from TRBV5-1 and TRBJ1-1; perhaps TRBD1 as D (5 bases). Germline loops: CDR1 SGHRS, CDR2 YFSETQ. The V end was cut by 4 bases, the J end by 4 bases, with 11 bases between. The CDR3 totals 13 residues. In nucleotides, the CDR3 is TGCGCCAGCAGCATGTGGGGCGCCACTGAAGCTTTCTTT. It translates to CASSMWGATEAFF. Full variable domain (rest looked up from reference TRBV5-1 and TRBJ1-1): KAGVTQTPRYLIKTRGQQVTLSCSPISGHRSVSWYQQTPGQGLQFLFEYFSETQRNKGNFPGRFSGRQFSNSRSEMNVSTLELGDSALYLCASSMWGATEAFFGQGTRLTVV.

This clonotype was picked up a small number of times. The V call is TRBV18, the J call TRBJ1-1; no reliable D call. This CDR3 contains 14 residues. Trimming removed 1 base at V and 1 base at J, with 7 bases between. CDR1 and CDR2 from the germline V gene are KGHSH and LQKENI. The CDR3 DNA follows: TGTGCCAGCTCACCACATAGAGGGAACACTGAAGCTTTCTTT. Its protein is CASSPHRGNTEAFF.

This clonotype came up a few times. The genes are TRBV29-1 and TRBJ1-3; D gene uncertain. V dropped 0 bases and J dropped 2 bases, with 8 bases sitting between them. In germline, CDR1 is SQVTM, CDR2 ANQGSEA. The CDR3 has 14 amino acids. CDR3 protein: CSVEDPFTGNTIYF. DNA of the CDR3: TGCAGCGTTGAAGATCCGTTCACTGGAAACACCATATATTTT.

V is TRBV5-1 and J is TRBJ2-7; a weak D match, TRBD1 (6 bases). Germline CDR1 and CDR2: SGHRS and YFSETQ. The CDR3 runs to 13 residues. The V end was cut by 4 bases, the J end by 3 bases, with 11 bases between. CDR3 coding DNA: TGCGCCAGCAGCCAGGGGAATCTCTACGAGCAGTACTTC. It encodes CASSQGNLYEQYF.

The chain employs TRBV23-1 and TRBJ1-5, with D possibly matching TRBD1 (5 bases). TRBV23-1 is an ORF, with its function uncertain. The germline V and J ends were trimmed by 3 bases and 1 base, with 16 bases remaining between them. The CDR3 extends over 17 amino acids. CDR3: CASSHPGRSWSNQPQHF. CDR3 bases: TGCGCCAGCAGTCACCCGGGACGAAGTTGGAGCAATCAGCCCCAGCATTTT.

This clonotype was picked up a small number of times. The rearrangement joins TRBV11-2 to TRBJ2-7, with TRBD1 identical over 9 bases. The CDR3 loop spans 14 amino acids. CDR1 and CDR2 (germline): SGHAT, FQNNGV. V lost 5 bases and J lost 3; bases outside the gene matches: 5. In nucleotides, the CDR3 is TGTGCCAGCAGCATAACGACAGGGGGCTACGAGCAGTACTTC. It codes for CASSITTGGYEQYF.

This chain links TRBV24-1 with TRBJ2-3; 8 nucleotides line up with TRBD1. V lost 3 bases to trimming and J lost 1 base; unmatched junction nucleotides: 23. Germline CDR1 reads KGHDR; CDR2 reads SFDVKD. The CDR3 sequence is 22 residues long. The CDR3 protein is CATSDPAPDVKTGVLGTDTQYF. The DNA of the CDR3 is TGTGCCACCAGTGATCCAGCGCCCGATGTAAAGACAGGGGTCCTCGGCACAGATACGCAGTATTTT.

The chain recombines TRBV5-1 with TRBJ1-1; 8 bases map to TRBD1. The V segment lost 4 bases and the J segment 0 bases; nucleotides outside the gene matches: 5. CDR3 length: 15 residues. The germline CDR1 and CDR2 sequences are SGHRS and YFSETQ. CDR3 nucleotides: TGCGCCAGCAGCCACGGGGACAGGATGAACACTGAAGCTTTCTTT. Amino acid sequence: CASSHGDRMNTEAFF.

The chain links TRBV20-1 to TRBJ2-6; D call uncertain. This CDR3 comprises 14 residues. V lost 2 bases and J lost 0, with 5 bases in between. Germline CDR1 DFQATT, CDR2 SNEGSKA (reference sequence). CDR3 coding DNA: TGCAGTGCTAGACAGAACTCTGGGGCCAACGTCCTGACTTTC. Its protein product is CSARQNSGANVLTF.

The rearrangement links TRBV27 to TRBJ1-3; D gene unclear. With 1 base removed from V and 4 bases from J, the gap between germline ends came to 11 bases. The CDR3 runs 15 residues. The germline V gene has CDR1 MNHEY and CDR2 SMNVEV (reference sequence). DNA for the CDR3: TGTGCCAGCAGTTTATTTGGGGATGCGGGAAACACCATATATTTT. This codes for CASSLFGDAGNTIYF.

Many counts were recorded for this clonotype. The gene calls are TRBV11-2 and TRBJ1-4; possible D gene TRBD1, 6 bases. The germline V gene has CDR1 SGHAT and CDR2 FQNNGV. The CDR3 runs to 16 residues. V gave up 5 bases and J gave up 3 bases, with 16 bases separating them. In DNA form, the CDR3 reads TGTGCCAGCAGCACTCTTAGGACAGCTTCTAATGAAAAACTGTTTTTT. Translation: CASSTLRTASNEKLFF. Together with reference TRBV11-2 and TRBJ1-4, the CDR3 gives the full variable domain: EAGVAQSPRYKIIEKRQSVAFWCNPISGHATLYWYQQILGQGPKLLIQFQNNGVVDDSQLPKDRFSAERLKGVDSTLKIQPAKLEDSAVYLCASSTLRTASNEKLFFGSGTQLSVL.

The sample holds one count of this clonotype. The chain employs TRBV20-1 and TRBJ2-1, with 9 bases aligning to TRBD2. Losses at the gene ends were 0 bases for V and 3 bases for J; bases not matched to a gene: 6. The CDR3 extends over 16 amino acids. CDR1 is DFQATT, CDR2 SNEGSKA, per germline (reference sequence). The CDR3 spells CSARDLTSGFYNEQFF. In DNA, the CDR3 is TGCAGTGCTAGAGATCTGACTAGCGGATTCTACAATGAGCAGTTCTTC.